This entry lists 26 T cell receptor beta chains sequenced from one sample in a study of low-dose radiotherapy and immunotherapy resistance in tumors. Alpha and beta chains were covered, as first-strand cDNA relied on TRAV- and TRBV-specific primers. TCRs were put through about 20 PCR cycles of amplification with Phusion. A constant-region primer and the V-primer adapter served as the primer pair. TCRdb ran MiXCR on the reads and lists one entry per CDR3 protein. The profile shows about 80,000 distinct CDR3 sequences, about 17% of them singletons. The time point was: after trial treatment. Documented treatment: LDRT plus nivolumab, ipilimumab, low-dose cyclophosphamide and aspirin (RACIN trial). The source material was PBMCs, sampled after low-dose radiotherapy plus immunotherapy. These receptors all stem from a male donor with prostate cancer.

The table lists this clonotype with many counts. The chain is built from TRBV7-2 and TRBJ2-7; weak D call: TRBD1 (6 bases). The V and J ends lost 6 bases and 3 bases respectively, with 9 bases between them. The germline V gene encodes CDR1 SGHTA and CDR2 FQGNSA. There are 12 residues in the CDR3. The CDR3 sequence is CASRDRFYEQYF. The CDR3 region has the DNA TGTGCCAGCAGGGACAGATTCTACGAGCAGTACTTC.

Many counts were recorded for this clonotype. This sequence joins TRBV7-3 and TRBJ2-2; 12 bases align to TRBD2. V was clipped by 0 bases and J by 4 bases; unmatched bases: 3. Per the germline V gene, CDR1 is SGHTA and CDR2 is FQGTGA. The CDR3 sequence is 17 residues long. As DNA, the CDR3 is TGTGCCAGCAGCTTAACGGCTAGCGGGAGGGGCACCGGGGAGCTGTTTTTT. This translates into CASSLTASGRGTGELFF.

The CDR3 DNA sequence: TGCAGTGCTAGGGGAAGAAGGGAATCTGGAAACACCATATATTTT. Encoded protein: CSARGRRESGNTIYF. The chain uses TRBV20-1 and TRBJ1-3; no firm D call. V was pared by 3 bases and J by 1 base, with 13 bases between. The CDR3 spans 15 residues. Germline CDR1 DFQATT, CDR2 SNEGSKA (reference sequence).

This clonotype was counted at least ten times. The V call is TRBV30, the J call TRBJ1-1, with D possibly being TRBD1 (6 bases). With 4 bases removed from V and 1 base from J, the gap between germline ends came to 13 bases. CDR1 is GTSNPN, CDR2 SVGIG, per germline (reference sequence). This CDR3 contains 14 residues. This chain's CDR3 is CAWTKQGPNTEAFF. In DNA, the CDR3 is TGTGCCTGGACCAAACAGGGCCCGAACACTGAAGCTTTCTTT.

This rearrangement joins TRBV7-8 to TRBJ2-7; D might be TRBD1 (5 bases). The CDR3 runs to 15 residues. V lost 1 base and J lost 3, with 13 bases in between. Germline V CDR1 and CDR2: SGHVS, FQNEAQ. The chain's CDR3 is CASSLEGADGYEQYF. In nucleotides, the CDR3 is TGTGCCAGCAGCTTAGAAGGGGCGGATGGCTACGAGCAGTACTTC. Full variable domain (missing parts from reference TRBV7-8 and TRBJ2-7): GAGVSQSPRYKVAKRGQDVALRCDPISGHVSLFWYQQALGQGPEFLTYFQNEAQLDKSGLPSDRFFAERPEGSVSTLKIQRTQQEDSAVYLCASSLEGADGYEQYFGPGTRLTVT.

This clonotype was observed a single time. A far larger clone lies a single base away; this is likely a read error. The chain recombines TRBV6-1 with TRBJ2-1; 8 positions match TRBD1. CDR3 length: 14 amino acids. V was pared by 3 bases and J by 5 bases, with 3 bases of the junction left unmatched. Germline assignment: CDR1 MNHNS and CDR2 SASEGT. The CDR3 here is CASSDRGLNNEQFF. The CDR3 DNA reads as TGTGCCAGCAGTGACAGGGGGCTAAACAATGAGCAGTTCTTC.

This clonotype showed up many times. J is TRBJ1-1 and V is TRBV29-1; the D gene is possibly TRBD1 (6 bases). The germline CDR1 and CDR2 sequences are SQVTM and ANQGSEA. The CDR3 sequence is 14 residues long. The germline V and J ends were trimmed by 6 bases and 2 bases, with 16 bases remaining between them. DNA for the CDR3: TGCAGCGTCGATCTCAGGGGAGGCAACACTGAAGCTTTCTTT. It specifies CSVDLRGGNTEAFF.

This clonotype was seen ten or more times. The rearrangement uses TRBV5-4 and TRBJ2-1, with 13 bases aligning to TRBD2. This CDR3 comprises 16 residues. CDR1 SGHNT and CDR2 YYREEE come from the germline V gene (reference sequence). V shed 4 bases, J shed 9 bases, and the junction held 10 bases outside the gene matches. The CDR3 here is CASSIGLAGAGGEQFF. The CDR3 nucleotides are TGTGCCAGCAGCATCGGACTAGCGGGAGCCGGTGGTGAGCAGTTCTTC.

This clonotype was counted many times. The chain employs TRBV5-6 and TRBJ2-7; D is possibly TRBD1 (6 bases). CDR1 is SGHDT and CDR2 is YYEEEE in the germline V gene. V dropped 2 bases and J dropped 3 bases, with 18 bases sitting between them. This CDR3 comprises 16 residues. The CDR3 DNA reads as TGTGCCAGCAGCTTCTTTTTCCTCAGGGGAAACTACGAGCAGTACTTC. Residues: CASSFFFLRGNYEQYF.

The genes are TRBV6-5 and TRBJ2-1; D gene uncertain. Trimming removed 0 bases from V and 6 bases from J, with 6 bases in between. There are 13 residues in the CDR3. CDR1 and CDR2 from the germline V gene are MNHEY and SVGAGI. The CDR3 here is CASSYSSTNEQFF. For the CDR3, the DNA is TGTGCCAGCAGTTACTCTAGCACCAATGAGCAGTTCTTC.

This sequence joins TRBV28 and TRBJ2-2, with D perhaps matching TRBD1 (6 bases). V was cut by 3 bases and J by 0 bases, with 8 bases left in between. CDR1 and CDR2 (germline): MDHEN, SYDVKM. This CDR3 comprises 15 residues. CDR3 residues: CASSFWTANTGELFF. The CDR3 DNA reads as TGTGCCAGCAGTTTTTGGACAGCGAACACCGGGGAGCTGTTTTTT.

This clonotype has at least ten counts. The rearrangement joins TRBV28 to TRBJ1-2; D gene ambiguous. The V end was cut by 3 bases, the J end by 8 bases, with 13 bases between. Germline V gives CDR1 MDHEN, CDR2 SYDVKM. The CDR3 totals 13 residues. CDR3 in DNA: TGTGCCAGCAGTTTGCCCAACATGGGGGGCTACACCTTC. Translating it yields CASSLPNMGGYTF.

There are many counts of this clonotype. The chain joins TRBV4-2 to TRBJ2-2, with TRBD2 identical over 11 bases. The germline CDR1 and CDR2 sequences are LGHNA and YNFKEQ. The CDR3 contains 15 residues. The J segment lost 7 bases and the V segment lost 4 bases, leaving 5 bases of the junction unmatched. The CDR3 sequence: CASSPRTSGFGELFF. CDR3 DNA: TGTGCCAGCAGCCCCCGGACTAGCGGGTTCGGGGAGCTGTTTTTT.

In this sample, this clonotype turned up many times. The chain carries TRBV7-2 and TRBJ1-2; D might be TRBD1 (6 bases). Germline V lookup: CDR1 SGHTA, CDR2 FQGNSA. V was clipped by 5 bases and J by 2 bases, with 12 bases between them. This CDR3 contains 14 residues. As DNA, the CDR3 is TGTGCCAGCAGCCCCGAAACAGGGAACTATGGCTACACCTTC. Encoded protein: CASSPETGNYGYTF.

V is TRBV5-6 and J is TRBJ2-1; unclear D gene. The CDR3 runs to 11 residues. The V and J ends lost 0 bases and 9 bases respectively, with 4 bases between them. The germline V gene encodes CDR1 SGHDT and CDR2 YYEEEE. The CDR3 bases are TGTGCCAGCAGCTTGGACCGTGAGCAGTTCTTC. Translating gives CASSLDREQFF.

This clonotype was detected once. A far larger clone is a single base away, which makes a read error likely. V and J are TRBV5-3 and TRBJ2-1; TRBD2 agrees at 9 bases. TRBV5-3 is an ORF, with its function uncertain. Trimming took 10 bases from V and 5 from J; bases not matched to a gene: 10. This CDR3 region has 14 residues. CDR3 amino acids: CACSPGLANNEQFF. CDR3 nucleotide sequence: TGTGCCTGCAGCCCGGGACTAGCCAACAATGAGCAGTTCTTC.

By share of the sample, this clonotype is medium-sized. V is TRBV23-1 and J is TRBJ1-4, with D possibly being TRBD1 (5 bases). TRBV23-1 is marked as an open reading frame, function uncertain. Trimming left V 0 bases short and J 0 bases short, with 11 bases between. This CDR3 has 17 amino acids. This chain's CDR3 is CASSQSWGVTTNEKLFF. The CDR3, as DNA: TGCGCCAGCAGTCAATCATGGGGCGTTACAACTAATGAAAAACTGTTTTTT.

There are many counts of this clonotype. The chain employs TRBV29-1 and TRBJ2-7; the D gene is possibly TRBD2 (6 bases). This CDR3 comprises 13 residues. V lost 6 bases to trimming and J lost 5 bases, with 17 bases between them. Germline CDR1 and CDR2: SQVTM and ANQGSEA. The CDR3 here is CSVRGRFGNEQYF. The CDR3, as DNA: TGCAGCGTACGAGGGAGGTTCGGGAACGAGCAGTACTTC.

This clonotype has ten or more counts. The chain couples TRBV28 to TRBJ1-2, with TRBD1 matching over 9 bases. V lost 6 bases to trimming and J lost 1 base; unmatched junction nucleotides: 9. The CDR3 is 16 residues long. Germline lookup yields CDR1 MDHEN and CDR2 SYDVKM. Written as DNA, the CDR3 is TGTGCCAGCAGGGGACAGGGCCCCGGAAATAACTATGGCTACACCTTC. This sequence encodes CASRGQGPGNNYGYTF.

This clonotype has ten or more counts. The chain combines TRBV30 with TRBJ2-1; TRBD2 matches 15 bases. The CDR3 is 15 amino acids. Germline V gene lookup returns CDR1 GTSNPN and CDR2 SVGIG (reference sequence). J lost 8 bases, V lost 2 bases, and 4 bases had no gene match. The CDR3, as DNA: TGTGCCTGGAGTCGGACTAGCGGGAGGGCCGATGAGCAGTTCTTC. Translated, it gives CAWSRTSGRADEQFF.

The V gene is TRBV7-2, the J gene TRBJ2-1; a weak D match, TRBD1 (5 bases). The CDR3 sequence is 15 residues long. V lost 2 bases to trimming and J lost 2 bases, with 10 bases between them. Germline CDR1 is SGHTA and CDR2 is FQGNSA. The CDR3 DNA reads TGTGCCAGCAGCTTATCAGGGAACCCCTACAATGAGCAGTTCTTC. It codes for CASSLSGNPYNEQFF.

In regard to this clonotype: At one boundary the junction diverges from the germline segment, which might be a read error. This chain uses TRBV30 with TRBJ1-1; D unresolved. Looked up from germline, CDR1 is GTSNPN and CDR2 is SVGIG (reference sequence). The CDR3 consists of 12 residues. Here the CDR3 DNA reads TGTGCCCGGTTGCGCTTGAACACTGAAGCCTTCTTT. It codes for CARLRLNTEAFF.

This clonotype was seen ten or more times. The CDR3 nucleotides read TGTGCCTGGAACAGCAACAATGAGCAGTTCTTC. Translating it yields CAWNSNNEQFF. The chain carries TRBV30 and TRBJ2-1; no definite D call. V lost 4 bases, J lost 5 bases, and 6 bases lay in between. The CDR3 runs 11 residues. Germline V lookup: CDR1 GTSNPN, CDR2 SVGIG (reference sequence).

This clonotype was found many times. The chain joins TRBV29-1 to TRBJ2-2, with 8 bases fitting TRBD2. The germline V gene has CDR1 SQVTM and CDR2 ANQGSEA. V lost 2 bases to trimming and J lost 5 bases; unmatched junction nucleotides: 7. This CDR3 is built from 15 residues. The CDR3 is CSVEQAGVYTGELFF. CDR3 bases: TGCAGCGTTGAACAAGCGGGAGTATATACCGGGGAGCTGTTTTTT.

Ten or more counts support this clonotype. The rearrangement uses TRBV6-5 and TRBJ2-2; 10 bases map to TRBD2. This CDR3 contains 15 residues. V shed 6 bases, J shed 5 bases, and the junction held 6 bases outside the gene matches. CDR1 and CDR2 from the germline V gene are MNHEY and SVGAGI. CDR3 nucleotide sequence: TGTGCCAGCAGACAAGCGGGAGGGAGGACCGGGGAGCTGTTTTTT. Amino acid sequence: CASRQAGGRTGELFF.

This clonotype was counted ten times or more. The V gene is TRBV11-2, the J gene TRBJ2-1; D unclear. V gave up 4 bases and J gave up 1 base, with 20 bases separating them. CDR1 and CDR2 from the germline V gene are SGHAT and FQNNGV. The length of the CDR3 is 18 residues. This CDR3 reads CASSSLSLELRSYNEQFF. As DNA, the CDR3 is TGTGCCAGCAGCTCACTAAGCCTAGAGCTGCGGTCCTACAATGAGCAGTTCTTC.